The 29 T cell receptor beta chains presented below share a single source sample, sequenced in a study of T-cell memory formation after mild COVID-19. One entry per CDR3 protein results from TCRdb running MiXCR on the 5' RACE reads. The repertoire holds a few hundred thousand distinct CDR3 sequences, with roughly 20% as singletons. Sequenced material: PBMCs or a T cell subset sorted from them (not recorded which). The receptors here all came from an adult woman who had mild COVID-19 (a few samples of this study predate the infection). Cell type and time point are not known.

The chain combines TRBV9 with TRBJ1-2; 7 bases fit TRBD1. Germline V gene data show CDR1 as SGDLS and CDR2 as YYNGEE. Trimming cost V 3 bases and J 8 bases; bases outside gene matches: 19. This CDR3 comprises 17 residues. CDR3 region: CASSAPVNPTGVDGYTF. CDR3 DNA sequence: TGTGCCAGCAGCGCTCCGGTGAACCCAACAGGGGTCGACGGCTACACCTTC. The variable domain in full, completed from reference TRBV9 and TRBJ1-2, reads DSGVTQTPKHLITATGQRVTLRCSPRSGDLSVYWYQQSLDQGLQFLIQYYNGEERAKGNILERFSAQQFPDLHSELNLSSLELGDSALYFCASSAPVNPTGVDGYTFGSGTRLTVV.

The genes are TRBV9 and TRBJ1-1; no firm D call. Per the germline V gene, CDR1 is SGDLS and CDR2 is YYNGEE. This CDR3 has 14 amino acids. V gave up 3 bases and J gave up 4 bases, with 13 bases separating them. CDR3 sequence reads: CASSAILRVTEAFF. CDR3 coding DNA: TGTGCCAGCAGCGCCATACTACGGGTCACTGAAGCTTTCTTT.

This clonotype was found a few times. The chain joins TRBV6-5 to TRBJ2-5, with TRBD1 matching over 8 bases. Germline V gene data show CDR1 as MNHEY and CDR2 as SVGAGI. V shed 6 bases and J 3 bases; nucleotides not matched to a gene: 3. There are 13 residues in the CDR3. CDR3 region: CASRTTGEETQYF. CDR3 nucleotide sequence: TGTGCCAGCAGAACGACAGGGGAAGAGACCCAGTACTTC.

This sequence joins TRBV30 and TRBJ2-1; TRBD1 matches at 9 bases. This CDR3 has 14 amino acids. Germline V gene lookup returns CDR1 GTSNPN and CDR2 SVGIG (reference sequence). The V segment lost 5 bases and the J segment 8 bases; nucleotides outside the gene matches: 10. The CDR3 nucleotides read TGTGCCTGGTACCCGGGACAGGGCCACCATGAGCAGTTCTTC. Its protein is CAWYPGQGHHEQFF.

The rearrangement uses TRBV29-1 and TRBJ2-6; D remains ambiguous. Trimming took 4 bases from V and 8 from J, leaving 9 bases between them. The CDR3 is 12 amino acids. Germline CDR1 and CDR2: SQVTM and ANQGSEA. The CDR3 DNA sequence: TGCAGCGTTGGCCTGAGCTCCAACGTCCTGACTTTC. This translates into CSVGLSSNVLTF.

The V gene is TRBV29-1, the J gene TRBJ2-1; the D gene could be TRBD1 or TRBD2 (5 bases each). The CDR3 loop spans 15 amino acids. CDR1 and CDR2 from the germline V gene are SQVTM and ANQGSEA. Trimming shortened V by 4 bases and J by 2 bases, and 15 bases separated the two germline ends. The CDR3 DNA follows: TGCAGCGTTGCCCCGGTTGGGGGAACCTACAATGAGCAGTTCTTC. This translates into CSVAPVGGTYNEQFF.

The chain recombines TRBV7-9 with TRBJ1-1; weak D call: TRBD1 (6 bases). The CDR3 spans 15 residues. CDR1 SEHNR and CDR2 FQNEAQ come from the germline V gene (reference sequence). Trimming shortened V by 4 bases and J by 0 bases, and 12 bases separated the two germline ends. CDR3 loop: CASSSRTDLNTEAFF. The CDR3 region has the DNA TGTGCCAGCAGCTCTCGGACAGACTTGAACACTGAAGCTTTCTTT. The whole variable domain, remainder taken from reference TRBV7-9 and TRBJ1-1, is DTGVSQNPRHKITKRGQNVTFRCDPISEHNRLYWYRQTLGQGPEFLTYFQNEAQLEKSRLLSDRFSAERPKGSFSTLEIQRTEQGDSAMYLCASSSRTDLNTEAFFGQGTRLTVV.

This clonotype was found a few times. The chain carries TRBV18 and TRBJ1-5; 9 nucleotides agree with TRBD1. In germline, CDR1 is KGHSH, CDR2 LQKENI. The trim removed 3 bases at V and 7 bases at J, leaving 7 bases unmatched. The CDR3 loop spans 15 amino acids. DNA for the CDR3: TGTGCCAGCTCACCTCGGACAGGGGAAAACCAGCCCCAGCATTTT. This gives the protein CASSPRTGENQPQHF.

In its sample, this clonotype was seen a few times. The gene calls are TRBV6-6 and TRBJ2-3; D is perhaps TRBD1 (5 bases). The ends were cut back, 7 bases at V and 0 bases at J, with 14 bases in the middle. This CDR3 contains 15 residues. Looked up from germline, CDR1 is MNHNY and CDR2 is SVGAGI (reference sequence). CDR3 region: CASNDGASSTDTQYF. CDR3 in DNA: TGTGCCAGCAATGATGGGGCCTCTAGCACAGATACGCAGTATTTT.

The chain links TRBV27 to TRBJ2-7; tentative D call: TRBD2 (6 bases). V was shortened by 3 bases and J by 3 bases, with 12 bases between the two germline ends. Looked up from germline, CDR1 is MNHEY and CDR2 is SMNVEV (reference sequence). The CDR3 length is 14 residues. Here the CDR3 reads CASSFGGPNYEQYF. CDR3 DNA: TGTGCCAGCAGTTTCGGGGGACCGAACTACGAGCAGTACTTC.

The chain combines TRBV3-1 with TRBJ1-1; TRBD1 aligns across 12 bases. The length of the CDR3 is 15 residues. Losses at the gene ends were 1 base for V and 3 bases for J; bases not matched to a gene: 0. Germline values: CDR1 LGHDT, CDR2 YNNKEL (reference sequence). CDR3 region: CASSQGDRGHTEAFF. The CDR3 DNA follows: TGTGCCAGCAGCCAAGGGGACAGGGGGCACACTGAAGCTTTCTTT.

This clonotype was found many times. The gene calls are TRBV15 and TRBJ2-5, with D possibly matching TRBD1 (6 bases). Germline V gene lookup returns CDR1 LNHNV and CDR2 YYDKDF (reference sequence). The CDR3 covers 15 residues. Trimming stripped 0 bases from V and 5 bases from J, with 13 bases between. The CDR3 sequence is CATSRDRGEEETQYF. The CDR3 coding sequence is TGTGCCACCAGCAGAGACAGGGGAGAAGAGGAGACCCAGTACTTC.

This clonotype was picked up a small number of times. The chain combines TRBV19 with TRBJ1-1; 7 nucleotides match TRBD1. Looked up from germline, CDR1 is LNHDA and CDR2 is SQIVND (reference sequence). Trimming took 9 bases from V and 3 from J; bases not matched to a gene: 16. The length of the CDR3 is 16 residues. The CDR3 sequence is CARPGQKPHNDTEAFF. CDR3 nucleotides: TGTGCCAGGCCGGGACAGAAACCTCACAACGACACTGAAGCTTTCTTT.

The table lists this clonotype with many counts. The CDR3 DNA sequence: TGTGCCAGCAGCACCAACCGGTGGGCCGAGCAGTACTTC. It translates to CASSTNRWAEQYF. The chain has TRBV12-3 or TRBV12-4 and TRBJ2-7; D gene ambiguous. Trimming pared 6 bases from V and 6 bases from J, leaving 15 bases between. There are 13 residues in the CDR3.

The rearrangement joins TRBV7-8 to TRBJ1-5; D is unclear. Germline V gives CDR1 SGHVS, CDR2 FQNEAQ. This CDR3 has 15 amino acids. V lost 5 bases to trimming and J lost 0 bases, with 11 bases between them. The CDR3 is CASSLSLDSNQPQHF. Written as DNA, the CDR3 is TGTGCCAGCAGCCTGTCACTGGATAGCAATCAGCCCCAGCATTTT.

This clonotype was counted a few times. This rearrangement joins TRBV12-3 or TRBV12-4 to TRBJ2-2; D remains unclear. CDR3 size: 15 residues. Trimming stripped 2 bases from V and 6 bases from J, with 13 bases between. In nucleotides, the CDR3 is TGTGCCAGCAGTTTACAAGGGCGCTTGGCCGGGGAGCTGTTTTTT. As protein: CASSLQGRLAGELFF.

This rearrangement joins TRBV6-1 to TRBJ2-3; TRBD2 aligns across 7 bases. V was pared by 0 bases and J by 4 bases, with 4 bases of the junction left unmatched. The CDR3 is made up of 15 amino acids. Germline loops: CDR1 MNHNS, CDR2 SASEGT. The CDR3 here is CASSEAGGTADTQYF. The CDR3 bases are TGTGCCAGCAGTGAAGCGGGGGGGACGGCAGATACGCAGTATTTT.

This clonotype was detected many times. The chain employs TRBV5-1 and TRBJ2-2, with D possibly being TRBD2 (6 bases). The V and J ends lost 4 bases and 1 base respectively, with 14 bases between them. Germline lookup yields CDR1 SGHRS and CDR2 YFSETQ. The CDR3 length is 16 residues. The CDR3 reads CASSLEGGRNTGELFF. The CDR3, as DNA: TGCGCCAGCAGCCTCGAAGGAGGGAGGAACACCGGGGAGCTGTTTTTT.

Here the CDR3 DNA reads TGCAGCGTTTCAGGCGGGGTCACAGATACGCAGTATTTT. Protein sequence: CSVSGGVTDTQYF. The rearrangement joins TRBV29-1 to TRBJ2-3, with D tentatively TRBD2 (6 bases). V lost 5 bases and J 2 bases, leaving 11 bases between the germline ends. This CDR3 spans 13 amino acids. Germline V CDR1 and CDR2: SQVTM, ANQGSEA.

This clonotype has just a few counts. The CDR3 sequence: CASSPYEGLANTEAFF. The DNA of the CDR3 is TGCGCCAGCAGCCCGTACGAGGGGCTAGCAAACACTGAAGCTTTCTTT. The chain combines TRBV5-1 with TRBJ1-1, with D possibly being TRBD1 (5 bases). The V end was cut by 4 bases, the J end by 2 bases, with 18 bases between. The CDR3 has 16 amino acids. CDR1 is SGHRS, CDR2 YFSETQ, per germline.

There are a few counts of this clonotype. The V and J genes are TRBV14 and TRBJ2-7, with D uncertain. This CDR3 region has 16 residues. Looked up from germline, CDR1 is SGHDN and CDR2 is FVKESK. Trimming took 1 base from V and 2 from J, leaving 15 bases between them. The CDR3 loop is CASSQVGTHYPYEQYF. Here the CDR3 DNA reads TGTGCCAGCAGCCAAGTTGGAACACACTACCCCTACGAGCAGTACTTC.

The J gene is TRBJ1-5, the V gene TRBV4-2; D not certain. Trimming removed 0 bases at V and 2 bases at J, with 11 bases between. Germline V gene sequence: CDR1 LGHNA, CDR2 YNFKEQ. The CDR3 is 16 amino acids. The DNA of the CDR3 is TGTGCCAGCAGCCAAGAATGGGGTGAGGGCAATCAGCCCCAGCATTTT. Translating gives CASSQEWGEGNQPQHF.

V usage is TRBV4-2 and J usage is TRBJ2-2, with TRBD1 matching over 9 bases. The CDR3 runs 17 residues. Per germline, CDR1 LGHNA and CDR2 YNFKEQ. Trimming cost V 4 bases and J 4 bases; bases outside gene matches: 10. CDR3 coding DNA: TGTGCCAGCAGCCCAACGTCGGGACAGGGCTCCACCGGGGAGCTGTTTTTT. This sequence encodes CASSPTSGQGSTGELFF.

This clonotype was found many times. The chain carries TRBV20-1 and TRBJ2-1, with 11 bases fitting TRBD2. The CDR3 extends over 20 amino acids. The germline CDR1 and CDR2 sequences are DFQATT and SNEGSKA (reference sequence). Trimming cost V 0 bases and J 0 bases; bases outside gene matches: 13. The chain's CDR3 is CSARDASGRTQSFSYNEQFF. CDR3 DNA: TGCAGTGCTAGAGACGCTAGCGGGAGGACCCAGAGCTTCTCCTACAATGAGCAGTTCTTC.

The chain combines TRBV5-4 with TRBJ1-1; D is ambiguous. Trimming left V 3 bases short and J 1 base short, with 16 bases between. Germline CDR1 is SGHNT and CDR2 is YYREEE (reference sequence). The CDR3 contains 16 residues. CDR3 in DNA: TGTGCCAGCAGCTCGGAGGGCTTTATGGGGAACACTGAAGCTTTCTTT. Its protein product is CASSSEGFMGNTEAFF.

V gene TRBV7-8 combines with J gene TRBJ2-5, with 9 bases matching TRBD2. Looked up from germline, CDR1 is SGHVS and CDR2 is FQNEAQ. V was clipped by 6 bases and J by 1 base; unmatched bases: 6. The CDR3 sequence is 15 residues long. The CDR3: CASRHNSGGQETQYF. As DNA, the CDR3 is TGTGCCAGCAGGCATAATAGCGGGGGCCAAGAGACCCAGTACTTC. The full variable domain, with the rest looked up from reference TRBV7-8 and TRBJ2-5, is GAGVSQSPRYKVAKRGQDVALRCDPISGHVSLFWYQQALGQGPEFLTYFQNEAQLDKSGLPSDRFFAERPEGSVSTLKIQRTQQEDSAVYLCASRHNSGGQETQYFGPGTRLLVL.

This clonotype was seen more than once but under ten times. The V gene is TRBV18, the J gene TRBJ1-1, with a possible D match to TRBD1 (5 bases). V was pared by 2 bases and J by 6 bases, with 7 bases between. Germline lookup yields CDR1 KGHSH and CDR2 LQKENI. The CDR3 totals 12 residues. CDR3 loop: CASSPDSSEAFF. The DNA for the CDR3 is TGTGCCAGCTCACCAGACAGTTCTGAAGCTTTCTTT.

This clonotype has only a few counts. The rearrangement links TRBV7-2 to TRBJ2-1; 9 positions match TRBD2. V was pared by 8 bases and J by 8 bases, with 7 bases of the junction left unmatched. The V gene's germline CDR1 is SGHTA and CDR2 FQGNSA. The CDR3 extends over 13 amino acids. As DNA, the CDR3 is TGTGCCAGCGGGGTAGCGGGAGTGGATGAGCAGTTCTTC. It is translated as CASGVAGVDEQFF.

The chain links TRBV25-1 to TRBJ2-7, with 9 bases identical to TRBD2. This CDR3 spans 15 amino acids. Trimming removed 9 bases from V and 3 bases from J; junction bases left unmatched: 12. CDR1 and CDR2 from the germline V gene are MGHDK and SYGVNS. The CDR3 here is CASRDRLAGNYEQYF. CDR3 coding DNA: TGTGCCAGTAGGGATAGGCTAGCGGGAAACTACGAGCAGTACTTC.